The 13 T cell receptor beta chains presented below share a single source sample, sequenced in a study of cytomegalovirus exposure and HLA in healthy donors. PCR amplification relied on 60 Vbeta primers (plus 13 Jbeta primers). Here immunoSEQ multiplex PCR was the method, and the copy in TCRdb shows in-frame clones only, minus some. Of roughly 190,000 clones in the sample, about 77% were seen once. The sample was PBMCs. Every receptor here comes from a woman in her thirties in good health and CMV-seropositive.

There are a few counts of this clone. This sequence joins TRBV12-5 and TRBJ2-2, with 13 bases matching TRBD2. V was pared by 2 bases and J by 5 bases, with 5 bases of the junction left unmatched. Germline assignment: CDR1 LGHNT and CDR2 FRNRAP. This CDR3 has 17 amino acids. The chain's CDR3 is CASGLWPGLAGTGELFF. In nucleotides, the CDR3 is TGTGCTAGTGGTTTGTGGCCGGGACTAGCGGGGACCGGGGAGCTGTTTTTT.

The chain combines TRBV5-1 with TRBJ2-7, with 7 bases aligning to TRBD2. J lost 4 bases, V lost 4 bases, and 11 bases had no gene match. From germline, CDR1 is SGHRS and CDR2 YFSETQ. The CDR3 runs to 15 residues. The CDR3 region is CASSDTGGPGYEQYF. The CDR3 DNA reads as TGCGCCAGCAGCGACACGGGAGGACCTGGGTACGAGCAGTACTTC.

Comment on this clone: This sample also contains other DNA sequences that code for the same CDR3. This chain connects TRBV11-3 to TRBJ1-1, with TRBD1 as a possible D gene (5 bases). Germline CDR1 and CDR2: SGHNT and YENEEA. The CDR3 is 14 amino acids. Trimming removed 2 bases at V and 0 bases at J, with 7 bases between. DNA of the CDR3: TGTGCCAGCAGCTTACAGGGTATGAACACTGAAGCTTTCTTT. It translates to CASSLQGMNTEAFF.

CDR3 DNA sequence: TGCGCCAGCAGCCAAGCTCCCCCAGGGAACACCGGGGAGCTGTTTTTT. Amino acid sequence: CASSQAPPGNTGELFF. The chain combines TRBV4-3 with TRBJ2-2; no clear D gene. The CDR3 sequence is 16 residues long. The germline V gene encodes CDR1 LGHNA and CDR2 YSLEER. V lost 1 base and J 1 base, leaving 10 bases between the germline ends.

The chain uses TRBV7-5 and TRBJ1-1; TRBD1, the table's D call, was not compared with the DNA. TRBV7-5 is a known pseudogene. CDR3 length: 16 amino acids. As DNA, the CDR3 is TGTGCCAGAAGCTTAGAGGGCCAGGGGGCCAACACTGAAGCTTTCTTT. It encodes CARSLEGQGANTEAFF.

The count of this clone is one. V is TRBV6-5 and J is TRBJ1-3; 10 nucleotides agree with TRBD1. The V gene's germline CDR1 is MNHEY and CDR2 SVGAGI. The V gene end was trimmed by 6 bases and the J gene end by 4 bases; junction bases not matched to a gene: 3. This CDR3 comprises 14 residues. The DNA of the CDR3 is TGTGCCAGCAGGACGGGACAGGGGGGAAACACCATATATTTT. This codes for CASRTGQGGNTIYF.

V usage is TRBV30 and J usage is TRBJ1-4, with TRBD1 matching 8 bases. The germline gives CDR1 GTSNPN, CDR2 SVGIG (reference sequence). This CDR3 contains 15 residues. After removal of 1 base from V and 4 bases from J, the junction contained 5 bases not matched to a gene. The CDR3: CAWSEDREHNEKLFF. CDR3 in DNA: TGTGCCTGGAGTGAGGACAGGGAACATAATGAAAAACTGTTTTTT.

The V call is TRBV27, the J call TRBJ2-3; no definite D call. With 1 base removed from V and 2 bases from J, the gap between germline ends came to 7 bases. From germline, CDR1 is MNHEY and CDR2 SMNVEV (reference sequence). The CDR3 extends over 14 amino acids. The CDR3 sequence is CASSLFSSTDTQYF. In nucleotides, the CDR3 is TGTGCCAGCAGTTTATTCAGTTCCACAGATACGCAGTATTTT.

This clone was observed a handful of times. The CDR3 bases are TGTGCCAGCAGCCGCCAGAGGGCAAATGAGCAGTTCTTC. Its translation is CASSRQRANEQFF. The chain combines TRBV6-5 with TRBJ2-1; D is perhaps TRBD2 (5 bases). The CDR3 is 13 residues long. Germline V gene sequence: CDR1 MNHEY, CDR2 SVGAGI. V was clipped by 6 bases and J by 7 bases, with 13 bases between them.

This chain connects TRBV19 to TRBJ2-3; 9 positions match TRBD1. Germline-derived CDR1 and CDR2 are LNHDA and SQIVND (reference sequence). Trimming cost V 1 base and J 3 bases; bases outside gene matches: 5. The CDR3 is 16 residues long. CDR3 in DNA: TGTGCCAGTAGTATAGGGGGGACAGGGAGGACAGATACGCAGTATTTT. This gives the protein CASSIGGTGRTDTQYF.

CDR3 residues: CASSLNRVGYTF. As DNA, the CDR3 is TGTGCCAGCAGCTTGAATCGTGTTGGCTACACCTTC. The gene calls are TRBV5-8 and TRBJ1-2; D is uncertain. Germline V gene data show CDR1 as SGHTS and CDR2 as YDEGEE. Trimming cost V 1 base and J 7 bases, with 8 bases left between them. The CDR3 is 12 residues long.

This clone has more than one count but fewer than ten. The chain has TRBV7-9 and TRBJ1-1; D unclear. V dropped 5 bases and J dropped 2 bases, with 9 bases sitting between them. The germline V gene encodes CDR1 SEHNR and CDR2 FQNEAQ (reference sequence). This CDR3 has 13 residues. CDR3 residues: CASSIDGNTEAFF. The CDR3, as DNA: TGTGCCAGCAGCATAGACGGTAACACTGAAGCTTTCTTT.

This clone was observed once. The chain couples TRBV5-1 to TRBJ1-2, with D possibly matching TRBD1 (5 bases). Trimming removed 2 bases at V and 5 bases at J, with 16 bases between. This CDR3 has 15 residues. The germline CDR1 and CDR2 sequences are SGHRS and YFSETQ. CDR3: CASSFASGARYGYTF. CDR3 DNA sequence: TGCGCCAGCAGCTTCGCGAGCGGGGCGAGGTATGGCTACACCTTC.